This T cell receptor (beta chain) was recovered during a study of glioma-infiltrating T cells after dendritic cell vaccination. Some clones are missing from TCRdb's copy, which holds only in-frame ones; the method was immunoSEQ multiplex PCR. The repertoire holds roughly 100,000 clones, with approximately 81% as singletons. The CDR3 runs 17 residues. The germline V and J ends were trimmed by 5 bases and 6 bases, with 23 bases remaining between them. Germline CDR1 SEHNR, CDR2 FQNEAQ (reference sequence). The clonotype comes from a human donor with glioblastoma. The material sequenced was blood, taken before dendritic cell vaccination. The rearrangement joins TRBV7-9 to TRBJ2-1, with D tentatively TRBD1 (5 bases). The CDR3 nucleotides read TGTGCCAGCAGCCAGCAAGGAAGGGGCCAGGGCAGCAATGAGCAGTTCTTC. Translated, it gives CASSQQGRGQGSNEQFF.